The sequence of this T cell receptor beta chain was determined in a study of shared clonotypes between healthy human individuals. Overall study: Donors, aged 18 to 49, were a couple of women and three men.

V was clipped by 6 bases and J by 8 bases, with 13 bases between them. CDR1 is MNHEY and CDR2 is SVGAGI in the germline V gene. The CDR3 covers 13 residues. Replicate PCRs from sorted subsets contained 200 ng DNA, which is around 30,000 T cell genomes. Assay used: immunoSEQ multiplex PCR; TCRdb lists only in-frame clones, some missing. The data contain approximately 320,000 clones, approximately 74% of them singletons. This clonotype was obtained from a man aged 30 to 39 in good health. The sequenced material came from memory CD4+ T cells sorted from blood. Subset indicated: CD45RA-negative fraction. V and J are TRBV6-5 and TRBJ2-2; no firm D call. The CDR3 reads CASRTGVSGELFF. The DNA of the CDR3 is TGTGCCAGCAGGACTGGTGTTTCTGGGGAGCTGTTTTTT.